These T cell receptor beta chains were read from a single sample in a study of PD-1 blockade in classical Hodgkin lymphoma. Profiling relied on immunoSEQ multiplex PCR, and the TCRdb table lists in-frame clones only, not all of them. The sample holds around 26,000 clones, 69% seen once. The sample in question was peripheral blood mononuclear cells (PBMCs), obtained at baseline. These receptors were obtained from a human donor with classical Hodgkin lymphoma. The CDR3 runs from the conserved cysteine through the conserved F or W.

j_call: TRBJ1-2
v_call: TRBV4-1
cdr3_aa: CASSPSEAPDWGYTF

j_call: TRBJ2-2
v_call: TRBV4-2
cdr3_aa: CASSPPGLDTGELFF

j_call: TRBJ2-7
v_call: TRBV4-2
cdr3_aa: CASSQGQGSEQYF

j_call: TRBJ2-7
v_call: TRBV7-2
cdr3_aa: CASSSDSYSYEQYF

j_call: TRBJ2-7
v_call: TRBV9
cdr3_aa: CASSLKAGSSYEQYF

j_call: TRBJ2-1
v_call: TRBV28
cdr3_aa: CASSWTGAFDEQFF

j_call: TRBJ2-7
v_call: TRBV6-6
cdr3_aa: CASSCSRYEQYF

j_call: TRBJ1-1
v_call: TRBV9
cdr3_aa: CASSETERNTEAFF

j_call: TRBJ1-6
v_call: TRBV4-2
cdr3_aa: CASSQEGRGNSPLHF

j_call: TRBJ2-5
v_call: TRBV19
cdr3_aa: CASIGQDQETQYF

j_call: TRBJ2-2
v_call: TRBV28
cdr3_aa: CASSLRASGAGELFF

j_call: TRBJ1-5
v_call: TRBV5-1
cdr3_aa: CASSLTGYSNQPQHF

j_call: TRBJ2-5
v_call: TRBV6-1
cdr3_aa: CASRDSFEETQYF

j_call: TRBJ2-7
v_call: TRBV11-3
cdr3_aa: CASSLDGTGGHEQYF

j_call: TRBJ2-1
v_call: TRBV7-3
cdr3_aa: CASSLTQGIGNEQFF

j_call: TRBJ2-7
v_call: TRBV27
cdr3_aa: CASSSGGFSYEQYF

j_call: TRBJ2-6
v_call: TRBV5-4
cdr3_aa: CASSQGQAGANVLTF

j_call: TRBJ1-3
v_call: TRBV19
cdr3_aa: CASTIEKNSGNTIYF

j_call: TRBJ1-5
v_call: TRBV4-1
cdr3_aa: CASSQDPVGQPQHF

j_call: TRBJ2-7
v_call: TRBV6-6
cdr3_aa: CASSTGVLDEQYF

j_call: TRBJ2-7
v_call: TRBV30
cdr3_aa: CAWSQGSEQYF

j_call: TRBJ2-7
v_call: TRBV5-6
cdr3_aa: CASSLEGTTSYEQYF

j_call: TRBJ2-1
v_call: TRBV18
cdr3_aa: CASSPQRGGFNEQFF

j_call: TRBJ2-5
v_call: TRBV7-2
cdr3_aa: CASSLTETQETQYF

j_call: TRBJ2-1
v_call: TRBV7-8
cdr3_aa: CASSVYGTRANEQFF

j_call: TRBJ2-7
v_call: TRBV27
cdr3_aa: CASSLAGGPHEQYF

j_call: TRBJ1-1
v_call: TRBV9
cdr3_aa: CATRQGVGTEAFF

j_call: TRBJ2-1
v_call: TRBV19
cdr3_aa: CASSMVQTNEQFF

j_call: TRBJ2-7
v_call: TRBV29-1
cdr3_aa: CSVELRDRGPYEQYF

j_call: TRBJ1-3
v_call: TRBV7-9
cdr3_aa: CASSYLGQPTSGNTIYF

j_call: TRBJ1-2
v_call: TRBV6-6
cdr3_aa: CAIGGQFYGYTF

j_call: TRBJ1-2
v_call: TRBV29-1
cdr3_aa: CSVYLLGGNYGYTF

j_call: TRBJ1-2
v_call: TRBV6-1
cdr3_aa: CASSGHLGGSDYGYTF

j_call: .
v_call: TRBV4-3
cdr3_aa: CASSQTGSYEQYF

j_call: TRBJ2-3
v_call: TRBV25-1
cdr3_aa: CASSRLTGGAADTQYF

j_call: TRBJ2-3
v_call: TRBV2
cdr3_aa: CASSEVVGSPDTQYF

j_call: TRBJ1-5
v_call: TRBV7-3
cdr3_aa: CASSLNSLFRGICNQPQHF

j_call: TRBJ1-1
v_call: TRBV4-1
cdr3_aa: CASSPQTGSNTEAFF

j_call: TRBJ2-1
v_call: TRBV7-9
cdr3_aa: CASSSLRLAGVNEQFF

j_call: TRBJ2-3
v_call: TRBV20-1
cdr3_aa: CSARVNYTQYF